The sequence of this T cell receptor beta chain was determined in a study of blood T cell repertoires in COVID-19. Data came from immunoSEQ multiplex PCR; TCRdb stores just in-frame clones and leaves some out. Seen here are just over 300,000 clones, around 86% observed once, and the top ten hold 4% to 5%. The count of this clone is one. The sequence derives from a man aged 25 to 40 who had recovered from COVID-19. The sequencing input was PBMCs or T cells enriched from blood (not recorded which).

This CDR3 reads CASSMGLAGAPGYEQYF. CDR3 in DNA: TGTGCCAGCAGTATGGGACTAGCGGGAGCCCCGGGCTACGAGCAGTACTTC. The V call is TRBV27, the J call TRBJ2-7; 14 bases fit TRBD2. CDR1 is MNHEY and CDR2 is SMNVEV in the germline V gene (reference sequence). The J segment lost 3 bases and the V segment lost 5 bases, leaving 9 bases of the junction unmatched. The CDR3 has 17 amino acids.